These 29 T cell receptor beta chains came from one sample sequenced in a study of PD-L1 blockade in urothelial cancer (dated by TCRdb to the late 2010s). Per the publication, the time point label means: pretreatment peripheral blood. Libraries came from the immunoSEQ multiplex PCR assay. TCRdb stores this immuneACCESS table with in-frame sequences only. Part of the clones is absent; in the studies checked, under half of the shortfall reflects unresolved V genes, and no reason is known for the rest. Across this sample there are fewer than 80,000 clones, with 65% to 90% seen only once. The top ten hold roughly 3.2% of the sample. Specimen: PBMCs, collected around atezolizumab (anti-PD-L1) treatment. Receptor source: a man aged 70 or older with urothelial cancer.

V and J are TRBV6-1 and TRBJ1-2, with a weak D call TRBD1 (5 bases). The V gene's germline CDR1 is MNHNS and CDR2 SASEGT. Trimming removed 3 bases at V and 5 bases at J, with 7 bases between. This CDR3 region has 12 residues. CDR3 region: CASSETVYGYTF. DNA of the CDR3: TGTGCCAGCAGTGAGACAGTTTATGGCTACACCTTC.

This chain connects TRBV7-9 to TRBJ2-1; D remains unclear. Trimming removed 0 bases from V and 7 bases from J, with 10 bases in between. The V gene's germline CDR1 is SEHNR and CDR2 FQNEAQ (reference sequence). This CDR3 has 14 residues. The CDR3 reads CASSLAGTSNEQFF. The CDR3 DNA sequence: TGTGCCAGCAGCTTAGCGGGCACTTCGAATGAGCAGTTCTTC.

The gene calls are TRBV18 and TRBJ2-6; 8 bases line up with TRBD2. The CDR3 sequence is 19 residues long. Germline assignment: CDR1 KGHSH and CDR2 LQKENI. Trimming cost V 6 bases and J 0 bases; bases outside gene matches: 13. As DNA, the CDR3 is TGTGCCAGCTCCCCCACCTTTTCGGGGGGGGGCTCTGGGGCCAACGTCCTGACTTTC. It is translated as CASSPTFSGGGSGANVLTF.

The J gene is TRBJ1-1, the V gene TRBV6-5, with TRBD1 matching over 7 bases. The CDR3 covers 12 residues. With V trimmed by 5 bases and J by 8 bases, 5 bases remained unmatched. Germline V gives CDR1 MNHEY, CDR2 SVGAGI. The CDR3 nucleotides read TGTGCCAGCAGTCGTCGACAGGGAGAAGCTTTCTTT. Translation: CASSRRQGEAFF.

The rearrangement links TRBV7-2 to TRBJ1-4, with a tentative D call TRBD1 (5 bases). The CDR3 is made up of 15 amino acids. Trimming took off 1 base at V and 7 bases at J, with 13 bases between the two ends. Germline assignment: CDR1 SGHTA and CDR2 FQGNSA. The CDR3, as DNA: TGTGCCAGCAGCTTAGGGGACGGGAGGGGTGAAAAACTGTTTTTT. Translating it yields CASSLGDGRGEKLFF.

The CDR3 protein is CASSLAGWVGSNQPQHF. CDR3 bases: TGTGCCAGCAGCTTGGCAGGTTGGGTTGGTAGCAATCAGCCCCAGCATTTT. The chain couples TRBV5-8 to TRBJ1-5; D gene unclear. In germline, CDR1 is SGHTS, CDR2 YDEGEE. This CDR3 is 17 amino acids long. Deletions cut 0 bases from V and 0 bases from J, with 13 bases between. Filled out from reference TRBV5-8 and TRBJ1-5, the complete variable domain reads EAGVTQSPTHLIKTRGQQATLRCSPISGHTSVYWYQQALGLGLQFLLWYDEGEERNRGNFPPRFSGRQFPNYSSELNVNALELEDSALYLCASSLAGWVGSNQPQHFGDGTRLSIL.

The chain uses TRBV30 and TRBJ1-1; possible D gene TRBD1, 5 bases. The CDR3 is 15 residues long. V gave up 0 bases and J gave up 5 bases, with 16 bases separating them. Per the germline V gene, CDR1 is GTSNPN and CDR2 is SVGIG (reference sequence). The CDR3: CAWSVRRGLGTEAFF. In DNA form, the CDR3 reads TGTGCCTGGAGTGTTCGGAGGGGTCTAGGGACTGAAGCTTTCTTT.

This clone was seen only a few times. The CDR3 sequence is CASRADRFEVDEQFF. The CDR3 coding sequence is TGTGCCAGCAGAGCGGACAGGTTTGAGGTGGATGAGCAGTTCTTC. This chain uses TRBV11-2 with TRBJ2-1, with 7 bases identical to TRBD1. V was clipped by 6 bases and J by 8 bases; unmatched bases: 13. Germline CDR1 SGHAT, CDR2 FQNNGV. The CDR3 spans 15 residues. Full variable domain (remainder filled in from reference TRBV11-2 and TRBJ2-1): EAGVAQSPRYKIIEKRQSVAFWCNPISGHATLYWYQQILGQGPKLLIQFQNNGVVDDSQLPKDRFSAERLKGVDSTLKIQPAKLEDSAVYLCASRADRFEVDEQFFGPGTRLTVL.

The chain couples TRBV27 to TRBJ2-7, with 13 bases matching TRBD2. The CDR3 is 16 amino acids. Germline CDR1 and CDR2: MNHEY and SMNVEV (reference sequence). With 5 bases clipped from V and 2 bases from J, the junction kept 6 bases outside the gene matches. In nucleotides, the CDR3 is TGTGCCAGCAGTGGACTAGCGGGAGTCGTGCCCTACGAGCAGTACTTC. Translating gives CASSGLAGVVPYEQYF.

This rearrangement joins TRBV5-1 to TRBJ2-3; 8 bases map to TRBD2. The CDR3 totals 16 residues. CDR1 SGHRS and CDR2 YFSETQ come from the germline V gene. After removal of 3 bases from V and 1 base from J, the junction contained 7 bases not matched to a gene. The CDR3 loop reads CASSSTQLAGTDTQYF. The CDR3 bases are TGCGCCAGCAGCTCAACGCAACTAGCGGGCACAGATACGCAGTATTTT.

This clone was detected only once. The sample holds other DNA sequences that translate to the same CDR3. The rearrangement joins TRBV5-1 to TRBJ1-1; 9 nucleotides agree with TRBD1. The germline gives CDR1 SGHRS, CDR2 YFSETQ. The CDR3 covers 14 residues. Losses at the gene ends were 3 bases for V and 5 bases for J; bases not matched to a gene: 5. The DNA of the CDR3 is TGCGCCAGCAGCTCTACAGGGGGCTGGACTGAAGCTTTCTTT. It yields the protein CASSSTGGWTEAFF. Based on the CDR3 plus reference TRBV5-1 and TRBJ1-1, the full variable domain is KAGVTQTPRYLIKTRGQQVTLSCSPISGHRSVSWYQQTPGQGLQFLFEYFSETQRNKGNFPGRFSGRQFSNSRSEMNVSTLELGDSALYLCASSSTGGWTEAFFGQGTRLTVV.

The chain employs TRBV29-1 and TRBJ2-7; 9 nucleotides agree with TRBD1. V lost 6 bases, J lost 2 bases, and 8 bases stayed unmatched. Germline V gene data show CDR1 as SQVTM and CDR2 as ANQGSEA. This CDR3 contains 14 residues. The CDR3 here is CSVELRQGAYEQYF. CDR3 nucleotide sequence: TGCAGCGTGGAACTTAGACAGGGGGCCTACGAGCAGTACTTC.

The gene calls are TRBV28 and TRBJ1-2, with D perhaps TRBD1 (6 bases). CDR3 length: 15 residues. Germline CDR1 MDHEN, CDR2 SYDVKM. Trimming pared 7 bases from V and 0 bases from J, leaving 15 bases between. The chain's CDR3 is CASTAGVDSNYGYTF. The DNA of the CDR3 is TGTGCCAGCACCGCAGGGGTGGATTCTAACTATGGCTACACCTTC.

This rearrangement joins TRBV10-3 to TRBJ2-1; 9 bases line up with TRBD2. V trimming: 0 bases; J trimming: 2 bases; junction bases outside the gene matches: 11. Germline assignment: CDR1 ENHRY and CDR2 SYGVKD. The CDR3 is made up of 19 amino acids. DNA of the CDR3: TGTGCCATCAGTGAGTCTTTTAGCGGGAGTATCGGACCCTACAATGAGCAGTTCTTC. Translating it yields CAISESFSGSIGPYNEQFF.

The chain couples TRBV18 to TRBJ2-3; no definite D call. CDR1 KGHSH and CDR2 LQKENI come from the germline V gene. This CDR3 comprises 15 residues. V was trimmed by 3 bases and J by 0 bases, leaving 10 bases between them. The CDR3 is CASSPRGTSTDTQYF. Here the CDR3 DNA reads TGTGCCAGCTCACCTCGCGGCACTAGCACAGATACGCAGTATTTT. Combining the CDR3 with reference TRBV18 and TRBJ2-3 gives the whole variable domain NAGVMQNPRHLVRRRGQEARLRCSPMKGHSHVYWYRQLPEEGLKFMVYLQKENIIDESGMPKERFSAEFPKEGPSILRIQQVVRGDSAAYFCASSPRGTSTDTQYFGPGTRLTVL.

This clone was observed once. The chain uses TRBV4-2 and TRBJ1-5; 11 bases fit TRBD1. Germline V gene sequence: CDR1 LGHNA, CDR2 YNFKEQ. The junction had 15 bases not matched to a gene; V was cut back by 4 bases and J by 7 bases. The CDR3 has 18 residues. CDR3 DNA sequence: TGTGCCAGCAGCCGTAACCAGGGACAGGGGGGCAGTTTGCAGCCCCAGCATTTT. It is translated as CASSRNQGQGGSLQPQHF.

This rearrangement joins TRBV4-1 to TRBJ2-1, with 10 bases aligning to TRBD2. The CDR3 is made up of 17 amino acids. Germline V gene lookup returns CDR1 MGHRA and CDR2 YSYEKL. Losses at the gene ends were 0 bases for V and 2 bases for J; bases not matched to a gene: 4. CDR3 bases: TGCGCCAGCAGCCAAGAAGGAGGACTAGCGGCCTACAATGAGCAGTTCTTC. Its protein product is CASSQEGGLAAYNEQFF.

V gene TRBV7-2 combines with J gene TRBJ2-1, with TRBD2 identical over 11 bases. Germline V CDR1 and CDR2: SGHTA, FQGNSA. V dropped 6 bases and J dropped 7; count of bases not matched to a gene: 5. The CDR3 totals 14 residues. The chain's CDR3 is CASRGSGGGNEQFF. The CDR3 region has the DNA TGTGCCAGCAGAGGTAGCGGGGGGGGAAATGAGCAGTTCTTC.

The rearrangement links TRBV6-1 to TRBJ1-1; tentatively, D is TRBD1 (6 bases). This CDR3 region has 13 residues. Trimming took off 4 bases at V and 4 bases at J, with 10 bases between the two ends. Germline assignment: CDR1 MNHNS and CDR2 SASEGT. The CDR3 bases are TGTGCCAGCAGTGGACAGGCGTTCACTGAAGCTTTCTTT. Protein: CASSGQAFTEAFF.

The chain recombines TRBV15 with TRBJ2-5, with a possible D match to TRBD2 (5 bases). The germline gives CDR1 LNHNV, CDR2 YYDKDF (reference sequence). Trimming took off 2 bases at V and 3 bases at J, with 13 bases between the two ends. The CDR3 contains 15 residues. CDR3 coding DNA: TGTGCCACCAGCAGATCGGACTGGGCGAAAGAGACCCAGTACTTC. This translates into CATSRSDWAKETQYF.

V and J are TRBV15 and TRBJ2-7, with 9 nucleotides matching TRBD2. The CDR3 sequence is 16 residues long. V shed 4 bases and J 2 bases; nucleotides not matched to a gene: 9. CDR1 is LNHNV, CDR2 YYDKDF, per germline (reference sequence). As DNA, the CDR3 is TGTGCCACCAGCACCGTGACTAGCGGATACCCCTACGAGCAGTACTTC. This codes for CATSTVTSGYPYEQYF. Full variable domain (rest looked up from reference TRBV15 and TRBJ2-7): DAMVIQNPRYQVTQFGKPVTLSCSQTLNHNVMYWYQQKSSQAPKLLFHYYDKDFNNEADTPDNFQSRRPNTSFCFLDIRSPGLGDTAMYLCATSTVTSGYPYEQYFGPGTRLTVT.

The chain recombines TRBV5-4 with TRBJ1-2; D perhaps matches TRBD1 (6 bases). The CDR3 sequence is 14 residues long. Trimming removed 1 base at V and 4 bases at J, with 11 bases between. CDR1 is SGHNT and CDR2 is YYREEE in the germline V gene (reference sequence). The CDR3 coding sequence is TGTGCCAGCAGCTTGCTCAGGGGTAGCTATGGCTACACCTTC. Translating it yields CASSLLRGSYGYTF.

This clone was counted a few times. The rearrangement uses TRBV6-5 and TRBJ2-1; D possibly corresponds to TRBD2 (6 bases). Germline V gene sequence: CDR1 MNHEY, CDR2 SVGAGI. The CDR3 loop spans 15 amino acids. V lost 0 bases to trimming and J lost 5 bases, with 11 bases between them. The CDR3 DNA reads TGTGCCAGCAGTTACTCGCTGACGGGGGACAATGAGCAGTTCTTC. Amino acids: CASSYSLTGDNEQFF.

The J gene is TRBJ1-5, the V gene TRBV28; 7 bases agree with TRBD1. The CDR3 is 14 residues long. Germline CDR1 is MDHEN and CDR2 is SYDVKM. Trimming at V came to 6 bases and at J to 4 bases, leaving 6 bases not matched to a gene. Here the CDR3 DNA reads TGTGCCAGCAGCCTCCGGGACAGAAATCAGCCCCAGCATTTT. Translating it yields CASSLRDRNQPQHF.

J is TRBJ1-2 and V is TRBV5-1; 7 positions agree with TRBD1. Germline values: CDR1 SGHRS, CDR2 YFSETQ. This CDR3 has 15 amino acids. V lost 1 base to trimming and J lost 3 bases; unmatched junction nucleotides: 6. CDR3: CASSLQTGPHYGYTF. DNA of the CDR3: TGCGCCAGCAGCTTGCAGACAGGGCCTCACTATGGCTACACCTTC.

The rearrangement links TRBV18 to TRBJ1-3; D gene uncertain. The CDR3 length is 18 residues. With 4 bases removed from V and 0 bases from J, the gap between germline ends came to 19 bases. Germline V gene sequence: CDR1 KGHSH, CDR2 LQKENI. CDR3 region: CASSQDFPGGGSGNTIYF. CDR3 sequence (DNA): TGTGCCAGCTCACAGGACTTTCCGGGCGGAGGCTCTGGAAACACCATATATTTT.

The chain links TRBV19 to TRBJ1-5; D not resolved. The CDR3 consists of 15 residues. The V end was cut by 5 bases, the J end by 0 bases, with 11 bases between. Germline V CDR1 and CDR2: LNHDA, SQIVND (reference sequence). CDR3 amino acids: CASSRSFYSNQPQHF. CDR3 in DNA: TGTGCCAGTAGTCGGAGTTTCTATAGCAATCAGCCCCAGCATTTT.

The chain employs TRBV2 and TRBJ1-2; D remains unclear. Germline loops: CDR1 SNHLY, CDR2 FYNNEI. CDR3 size: 13 residues. Trimming stripped 1 base from V and 3 bases from J, with 6 bases between. CDR3 region: CASSEVSDYGYTF. The CDR3 nucleotides read TGTGCCAGCAGTGAAGTCTCAGACTATGGCTACACCTTC.

This sequence joins TRBV5-1 and TRBJ2-2; 8 bases fit TRBD2. Germline lookup yields CDR1 SGHRS and CDR2 YFSETQ. This CDR3 has 15 amino acids. Germline trimming cut 0 bases from V and 6 bases from J; bases unmatched to any gene: 4. CDR3 residues: CASSLAAGVPGELFF. The CDR3 DNA sequence: TGCGCCAGCAGCTTGGCAGCGGGAGTTCCCGGGGAGCTGTTTTTT.